The entry below describes one T cell receptor beta chain. Authors' data handling: Reference gene primer amplification in the assay estimated nucleated cell counts. TCRdb's copy holds only in-frame clones and misses some; the assay was immunoSEQ multiplex PCR. From that table come the V and J calls and clone size; the DNA was used to work out D and trimming. The sample lists over 400,000 clones, 80% to 90% occurring once. This specimen belongs to a study of blood T cell repertoires in COVID-19. As for the study in general: From T cells, B-cell-depleted T cells, or PBMCs came the material, which was cDNA or gDNA.

The CDR3 is 14 residues long. V lost 6 bases, J lost 0 bases, and 9 bases lay in between. Germline V gene data show CDR1 as LNHDA and CDR2 as SQIVND (reference sequence). The receptor was isolated from a human donor in a cohort sampled during active COVID-19. The chain recombines TRBV19 with TRBJ2-1; maybe TRBD2 (6 bases). Sequencing input: peripheral blood. The CDR3 loop reads CASSGGNSYNEQFF. DNA for the CDR3: TGTGCCAGTAGCGGCGGGAACTCCTACAATGAGCAGTTCTTC.